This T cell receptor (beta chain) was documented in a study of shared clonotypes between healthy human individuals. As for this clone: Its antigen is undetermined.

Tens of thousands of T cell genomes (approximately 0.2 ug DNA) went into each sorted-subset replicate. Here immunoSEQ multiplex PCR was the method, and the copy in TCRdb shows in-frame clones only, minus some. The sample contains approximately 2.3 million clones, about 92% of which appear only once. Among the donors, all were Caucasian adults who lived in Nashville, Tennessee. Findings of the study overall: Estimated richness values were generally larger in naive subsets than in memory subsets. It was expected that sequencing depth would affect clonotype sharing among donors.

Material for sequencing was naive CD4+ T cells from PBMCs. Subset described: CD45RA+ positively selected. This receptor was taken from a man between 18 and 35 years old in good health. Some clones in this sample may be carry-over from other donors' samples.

The CDR3 here is CATSGRLSYEQYF. As DNA, the CDR3 is TGTGCCACCAGCGGCCGGCTCTCCTACGAGCAGTACTTC. The chain employs TRBV15 and TRBJ2-7; the D is unclear. Per germline, CDR1 LNHNV and CDR2 YYDKDF (reference sequence). V was trimmed by 5 bases and J by 0 bases, leaving 8 bases between them. This CDR3 region has 13 residues. The variable domain in full, with the rest retrieved from reference TRBV15 and TRBJ2-7, is DAMVIQNPRYQVTQFGKPVTLSCSQTLNHNVMYWYQQKSSQAPKLLFHYYDKDFNNEADTPDNFQSRRPNTSFCFLDIRSPGLGDTAMYLCATSGRLSYEQYFGPGTRLTVT.